This T cell receptor (beta chain) was sequenced in a study of blood T cells in healthy people across ages. Overall study findings and caveats: CMV status of donors was not determined, possibly confounding expanded clonotype changes. Older individuals had lower TCR beta diversity per million T cells (the decline was roughly linear). There was a strong correlation between TCR beta diversity and naive T cell percentage.

V gave up 1 base and J gave up 7 bases, with 5 bases separating them. This CDR3 region has 11 residues. Germline V CDR1 and CDR2: LGHDT, YNNKEL (reference sequence). The authors ran a second PCR of roughly 6 to 11 cycles using a sample-barcoded 5' primer and a J-beta primer mix. Using its own MiXCR run on the 5' RACE reads, TCRdb lists one record per CDR3 protein. The sample lists under 800,000 distinct CDR3 sequences; around a fifth were seen once. This clonotype was counted many times. No antigen is known for it. The sequence was collected from a man in his sixties or seventies in good health. The chain joins TRBV3-1 to TRBJ2-7; maybe TRBD2 (5 bases). Sequenced input: blood. The CDR3 DNA follows: TGTGCCAGCAGCCAAGCGGGGGAGCAGTACTTC. It yields the protein CASSQAGEQYF.